Following are 12 T cell receptor beta chains from one sample sequenced in a study of shared clonotypes between healthy human individuals. The data were produced by immunoSEQ multiplex PCR, yet TCRdb's version contains in-frame clones alone and is incomplete. The profile covers over a million clones, with approximately 96% appearing a single time and about 1% taken by the ten largest. Specimen: naive CD4+ T cells sorted from blood. Sample subset: CD45RA+ positively selected. These receptors originate from a man aged 30 to 45 in good health.

The chain recombines TRBV2 with TRBJ1-1; D gene unclear. This CDR3 is built from 14 residues. From germline, CDR1 is SNHLY and CDR2 FYNNEI. Trimming took 4 bases from V and 1 from J, leaving 10 bases between them. The CDR3 here is CASSGMRGNTEAFF. CDR3 bases: TGTGCCAGCAGTGGCATGCGGGGGAACACTGAAGCTTTCTTT.

The genes are TRBV7-9 and TRBJ1-1; D is unresolved. Germline V CDR1 and CDR2: SEHNR, FQNEAQ (reference sequence). V shed 5 bases and J shed 8 bases, with 15 bases lying between them. This CDR3 is built from 13 residues. The CDR3 DNA reads as TGTGCCAGCAGCCCCCGTTTAAGCACCGAAGCTTTCTTT. It specifies CASSPRLSTEAFF.

The gene calls are TRBV18 and TRBJ2-7; D tentatively fits TRBD1 or TRBD2 (6 bases each). The V gene's germline CDR1 is KGHSH and CDR2 LQKENI. Trimming stripped 0 bases from V and 4 bases from J, with 16 bases between. CDR3 length: 16 residues. The CDR3 reads CASSPPGGRGIYEQYF. CDR3 nucleotide sequence: TGTGCCAGCTCACCACCGGGGGGCAGGGGAATTTACGAGCAGTACTTC. Drawing the rest from reference TRBV18 and TRBJ2-7, the complete variable domain is NAGVMQNPRHLVRRRGQEARLRCSPMKGHSHVYWYRQLPEEGLKFMVYLQKENIIDESGMPKERFSAEFPKEGPSILRIQQVVRGDSAAYFCASSPPGGRGIYEQYFGPGTRLTVT.

The chain has TRBV29-1 and TRBJ2-1, with TRBD2 matching 10 bases. Germline CDR1 reads SQVTM; CDR2 reads ANQGSEA. The length of the CDR3 is 14 residues. V lost 6 bases and J lost 3; bases outside the gene matches: 5. CDR3 coding DNA: TGCAGCGTGGGAACTAGCGGGATCTACAATGAGCAGTTCTTC. This encodes CSVGTSGIYNEQFF.

The V gene is TRBV5-1, the J gene TRBJ2-7, with TRBD1 as a possible D gene (6 bases). Trimming stripped 7 bases from V and 2 bases from J, with 19 bases between. This CDR3 has 15 residues. Germline values: CDR1 SGHRS, CDR2 YFSETQ. The CDR3, as DNA: TGCGCCAGCTCCCCACATGGGGGCATAGCCTACGAGCAGTACTTC. As protein: CASSPHGGIAYEQYF.

The CDR3 nucleotides are TGTGCCAGCAGTGAATCTGGTAGTGAGACCGGGGAGCTGTTTTTT. Its translation is CASSESGSETGELFF. This chain joins TRBV6-1 and TRBJ2-2; D ambiguous. Germline lookup yields CDR1 MNHNS and CDR2 SASEGT. Trimming removed 2 bases at V and 5 bases at J, with 12 bases between. The CDR3 has 15 amino acids.

The gene calls are TRBV5-1 and TRBJ2-3, with 9 positions matching TRBD2. The CDR3 loop spans 17 amino acids. Germline lookup yields CDR1 SGHRS and CDR2 YFSETQ. The trim removed 4 bases at V and 0 bases at J, leaving 9 bases unmatched. CDR3 coding DNA: TGCGCCAGCAGCCAGGGGCCCCTAGCGGGGAGCACAGATACGCAGTATTTT. Translating gives CASSQGPLAGSTDTQYF.

V is TRBV7-6 and J is TRBJ2-3, with 8 bases fitting TRBD2. The CDR3 length is 17 residues. The J segment lost 3 bases and the V segment lost 5 bases, leaving 13 bases of the junction unmatched. The germline V gene has CDR1 SGHVS and CDR2 FNYEAQ. The CDR3 DNA reads TGTGCCAGCAGCCCCACGGGCCCGGGACTAGGTACAGATACGCAGTATTTT. This translates into CASSPTGPGLGTDTQYF.

The chain uses TRBV9 and TRBJ2-7; TRBD1 matches at 9 bases. The CDR3 has 19 residues. CDR1 is SGDLS and CDR2 is YYNGEE in the germline V gene. V trimming: 0 bases; J trimming: 2 bases; junction bases outside the gene matches: 15. The CDR3 loop reads CASSVDDLTPGQGPYEQYF. In DNA, the CDR3 is TGTGCCAGCAGCGTAGATGATTTAACCCCGGGACAGGGTCCCTACGAGCAGTACTTC. The full variable domain, its missing parts supplied by reference TRBV9 and TRBJ2-7, is DSGVTQTPKHLITATGQRVTLRCSPRSGDLSVYWYQQSLDQGLQFLIQYYNGEERAKGNILERFSAQQFPDLHSELNLSSLELGDSALYFCASSVDDLTPGQGPYEQYFGPGTRLTVT.

The chain couples TRBV4-1 to TRBJ2-1, with D unresolved. Between the trimmed V and J ends, which lost 5 bases and 2 bases, there was a span of 10 bases. The CDR3 contains 14 residues. The germline CDR1 and CDR2 sequences are MGHRA and YSYEKL. The CDR3 reads CASSARATYNEQFF. The CDR3 DNA follows: TGCGCCAGCAGCGCTAGAGCCACCTACAATGAGCAGTTCTTC.

CDR3 DNA sequence: TGTGCCAGCAGCCCTACACCTCAAGAGACCCAGTACTTC. Translated: CASSPTPQETQYF. V and J are TRBV5-4 and TRBJ2-5, with D unclear. Germline V lookup: CDR1 SGHNT, CDR2 YYREEE (reference sequence). This CDR3 is 13 amino acids long. V was pared by 4 bases and J by 2 bases, with 9 bases between.

V usage is TRBV10-1 and J usage is TRBJ1-1; 7 bases are shared with TRBD1. J was trimmed by 0 bases and V by 2 bases; bases with no gene match: 21. Germline V gene sequence: CDR1 WNHNN, CDR2 SYGVQD (reference sequence). The CDR3 is made up of 21 amino acids. The CDR3 coding sequence is TGCGCCAGCAGTGAGGGGACCGTGCCCATTCCGGGACAGATCATGAACACTGAAGCTTTCTTT. It encodes CASSEGTVPIPGQIMNTEAFF.